One and the same sample provided the 3 T cell receptor beta chains below, sequenced in a study of shared clonotypes between healthy human individuals. Selected positively for CCR7 and CD45RO-negative, naive CD8 cells excluded terminally differentiated effector memory CD45RA+ cells. Produced via immunoSEQ multiplex PCR; TCRdb's table is partial and in-frame only. The sample records about 2 million clones, about 95% being singletons. Sequenced sample: naive CD8+ T cells sorted from blood. The receptor source for this set is a man aged 18-30 years in good health.

The rearrangement uses TRBV18 and TRBJ1-2; 7 bases match TRBD1. The germline CDR1 and CDR2 sequences are KGHSH and LQKENI. The CDR3 is 16 residues long. The ends lost 6 bases at V and 7 bases at J; junction bases unmatched: 17. CDR3 in DNA: TGTGCCAGCTCTACCGGAGGGGGGACAGTTGACGCTGGCTACACCTTC. This encodes CASSTGGGTVDAGYTF.

The chain has TRBV5-1 and TRBJ2-7; 10 bases fit TRBD2. The CDR3 spans 17 residues. V was clipped by 4 bases and J by 3 bases; unmatched bases: 13. Germline V gives CDR1 SGHRS, CDR2 YFSETQ. The CDR3 here is CASSPQGRLAGFYEQYF. The CDR3 region has the DNA TGCGCCAGCAGCCCCCAGGGTAGACTAGCGGGTTTCTACGAGCAGTACTTC.

CDR3 residues: CASSSRQGDYVNTEAFF. Written as DNA, the CDR3 is TGTGCCAGCAGCTCCCGACAGGGGGATTATGTGAACACTGAAGCTTTCTTT. V gene TRBV7-6 combines with J gene TRBJ1-1; 9 bases line up with TRBD1. After removal of 4 bases from V and 0 bases from J, the junction contained 9 bases not matched to a gene. Germline V gene data show CDR1 as SGHVS and CDR2 as FNYEAQ. The CDR3 has 17 residues.